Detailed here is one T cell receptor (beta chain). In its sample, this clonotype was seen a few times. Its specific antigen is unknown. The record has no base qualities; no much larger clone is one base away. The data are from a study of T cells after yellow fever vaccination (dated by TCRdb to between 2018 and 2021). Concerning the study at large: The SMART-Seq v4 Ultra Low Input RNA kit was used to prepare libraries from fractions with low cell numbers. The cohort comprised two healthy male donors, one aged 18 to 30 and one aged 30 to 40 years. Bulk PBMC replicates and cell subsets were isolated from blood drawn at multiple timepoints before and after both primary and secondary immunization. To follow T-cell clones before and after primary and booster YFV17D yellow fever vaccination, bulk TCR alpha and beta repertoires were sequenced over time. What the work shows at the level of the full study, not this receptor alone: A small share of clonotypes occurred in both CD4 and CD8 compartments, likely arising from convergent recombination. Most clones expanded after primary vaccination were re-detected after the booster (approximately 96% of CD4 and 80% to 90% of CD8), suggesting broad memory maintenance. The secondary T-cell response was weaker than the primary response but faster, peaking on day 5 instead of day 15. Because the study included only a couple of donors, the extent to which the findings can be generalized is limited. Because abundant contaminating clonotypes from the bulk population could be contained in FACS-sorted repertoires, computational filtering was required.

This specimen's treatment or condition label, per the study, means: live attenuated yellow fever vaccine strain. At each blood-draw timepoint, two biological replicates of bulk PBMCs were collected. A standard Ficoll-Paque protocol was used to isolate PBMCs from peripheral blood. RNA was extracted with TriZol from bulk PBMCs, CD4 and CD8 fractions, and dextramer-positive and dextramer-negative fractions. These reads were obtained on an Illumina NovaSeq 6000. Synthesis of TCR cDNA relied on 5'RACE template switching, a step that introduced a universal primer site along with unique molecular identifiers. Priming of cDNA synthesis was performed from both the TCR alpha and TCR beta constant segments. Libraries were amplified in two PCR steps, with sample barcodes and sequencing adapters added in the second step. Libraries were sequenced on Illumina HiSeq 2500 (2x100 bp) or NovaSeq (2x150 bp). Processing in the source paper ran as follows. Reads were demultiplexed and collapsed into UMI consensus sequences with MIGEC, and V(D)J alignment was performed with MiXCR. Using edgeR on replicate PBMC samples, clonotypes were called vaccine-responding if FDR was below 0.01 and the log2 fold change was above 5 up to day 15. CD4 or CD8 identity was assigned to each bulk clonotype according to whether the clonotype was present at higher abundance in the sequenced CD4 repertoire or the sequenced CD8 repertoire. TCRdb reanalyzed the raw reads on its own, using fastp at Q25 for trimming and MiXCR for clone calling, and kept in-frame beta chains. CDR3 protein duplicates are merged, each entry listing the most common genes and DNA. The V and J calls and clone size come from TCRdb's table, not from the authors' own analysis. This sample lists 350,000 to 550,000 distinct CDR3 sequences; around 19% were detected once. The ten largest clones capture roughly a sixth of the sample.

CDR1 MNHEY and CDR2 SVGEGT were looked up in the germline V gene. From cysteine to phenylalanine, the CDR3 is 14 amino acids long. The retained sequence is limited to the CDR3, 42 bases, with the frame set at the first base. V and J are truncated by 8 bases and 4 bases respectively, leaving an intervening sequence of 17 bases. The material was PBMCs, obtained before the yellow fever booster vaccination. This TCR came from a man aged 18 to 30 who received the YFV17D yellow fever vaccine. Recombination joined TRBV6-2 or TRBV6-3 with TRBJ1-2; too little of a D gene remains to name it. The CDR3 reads CASHSLTPTYGYTF. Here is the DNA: TGTGCCAGCCACTCATTGACACCGACCTATGGCTACACCTTC.